Given below is one T cell receptor beta chain in context. What it binds is not known. RNA transcripts yielded amplified TCR beta CDR3 regions. The HTBI set primed first-round TCR CDR3 RT-PCR. MiXCR, run by TCRdb on the multiplex PCR reads, gives a single entry per CDR3 protein. The sample has roughly 660,000 distinct CDR3 sequences; 15% to 20% are singletons. The sample comes from a study of T cells in Graves' hyperthyroidism and ophthalmopathy. Study-wide results and limits: A model built on 13 V-J features separated ophthalmopathy from stable hyperthyroidism.

Losses at the gene ends were 6 bases for V and 10 bases for J; bases not matched to a gene: 14. The CDR3 sequence is 14 residues long. Per the germline V gene, CDR1 is DFQATT and CDR2 is SNEGSKA (reference sequence). A patient was excluded if there was uncontrolled infection, other autoimmune disease, pregnancy or lactation. The specimen sequenced was blood. The J gene is TRBJ1-1, the V gene TRBV20-1, with 10 bases identical to TRBD1. The receptor was derived from a man aged 50 or older with Graves' hyperthyroidism. CDR3 residues: CSAIPRTGGIGAFF. The CDR3 coding sequence is TGCAGTGCCATTCCCCGGACAGGGGGAATAGGAGCTTTCTTT.